This T cell receptor (beta chain) was sequenced for a study of blood T cell repertoires in COVID-19. At the level of the study: Sources were T cells, B-cell-depleted T cells, or PBMCs; the material itself was cDNA or gDNA.

Original processing notes: Quantification of nucleated cells was approximated via reference gene primer amplification. Measured with immunoSEQ multiplex PCR; TCRdb has only the in-frame clones, and not every one. Clone size and the V and J calls come from that table; the DNA yielded D and trimming. The sample carries about 260,000 clones, around 80% recorded once. The cohort comprised adults aged 18 to 89 years residing in approximately 22 US areas. Donors were grouped by their self-reported clinical history. V was shortened by 5 bases and J by 4 bases, with 6 bases between the two germline ends. The CDR3 covers 11 residues. Germline assignment: CDR1 GTSNPN and CDR2 SVGIG (reference sequence).

Sequenced input: PBMCs or T cells enriched from blood (not recorded which). The TCR was taken from a young man with acute COVID-19. The chain recombines TRBV30 with TRBJ2-1, with D tentatively TRBD1 (6 bases). The CDR3 region is CAWDRYNEQFF. The CDR3 DNA is TGTGCCTGGGACAGGTACAATGAGCAGTTCTTC.